One TCR beta chain is described in this entry. No antigen is known for it. Germline V CDR1 and CDR2: LNHDA, SQIVND (reference sequence). This CDR3 is 15 amino acids long. The germline V and J ends were trimmed by 1 base and 1 base, with 10 bases remaining between them. This record belongs to a study of T cell repertoires in cytomegalovirus infection. On the study more broadly: Well-studied HLA-B-restricted epitopes and recently identified HLA-C-restricted epitopes of CMV were both used in the study. Public TCR beta signatures were indicative of both CMV infection and a matching HLA type.

In TCRdb, the reads were re-called with MiXCR into one record per CDR3 protein. The sample carries 750,000 to 950,000 distinct CDR3 sequences, just under 30% recorded once. This specimen consisted of cultured CD8+ T cells from PBMCs, obtained from culture after CMV antigen stimulation. The V and J genes are TRBV19 and TRBJ1-1, with D possibly TRBD1 on 5 matching bases. This TCR was sampled from a human donor in good health (CMV status not recorded). Some clones in this sample may be carry-over from other donors' samples. CDR3 loop: CASSIAGQGNTEAFF. CDR3 nucleotides: TGTGCCAGTAGTATAGCAGGACAAGGGAACACTGAAGCTTTCTTT.